This T cell receptor beta chain is drawn from a study of tumor-infiltrating lymphocytes in primary liver carcinoma (dated 2017 in TCRdb). Some background on the complete study: Between November 2015 and early 2016, roughly five patients in China with histopathologically diagnosed primary liver carcinoma had surgical resection. Reproducibility between technical replicate repertoires was high, with correlation coefficients above 0.95 and mean shared-clone rates about 0.9. Roughly 3.5 to 7.5 million productive TCRbeta reads were obtained per sample, and no significant difference in read depth was found between tissue types. The study combined TCRbeta repertoire sequencing, expression microarrays and whole-exome sequencing across five regions of each liver tumor, with adjacent normal tissue and blood. Of the five patients (three men and two women, aged 30 to 69 years), four had hepatocellular carcinoma and one had combined HCC and intrahepatic cholangiocarcinoma. A total of 35 or so specimens from 5 patients went through TCRbeta repertoire sequencing, namely 25 tumor regions, 5 adjacent noncancerous liver tissues and 5 peripheral blood samples. Tumors of the five patients were stage T1-T3 N0M0 with maximum diameters of roughly 4.2 to 11 cm. General findings and caveats noted by the study authors: Comparison of CD4+ and CD8+ T cell repertoires was precluded by the use of bulk unsorted samples. Pairs of tumor regions showed greater repertoire overlap (mean 36%) than tumor-adjacent pairs (approximately 17%) or tumor-blood pairs (roughly 14%), which is consistent with antigen-driven expansion. Compared with blood, tumors had a significantly larger share of the repertoire taken up by the top 250 clones (p = 0.039). With just 4 to 6 patients in the study, the authors point out that the findings should be validated in a larger study. Only the TCR beta chain was sequenced, which likely underestimates true repertoire diversity because unpaired alpha chains were not captured.

As regards this clonotype: The clone's antigen remains unknown. No qualities accompany the bases; no much larger clone lies one base away.

Counted from cysteine to phenylalanine, this CDR3 has 12 amino acids. The read is trimmed to its CDR3 DNA, 36 bases read in frame from base 1. In the germline V gene, CDR1 corresponds to MDHEN and CDR2 to SYDVKM. Germline trimming amounts to 8 bases on V and 10 bases on J, with 5 as the count of junction bases outside the gene matches. TCRbeta-specific cDNA was reverse-transcribed from approximately 500 ng total RNA using a constant-region primer and ProtoScript II reverse transcriptase. The TCRbeta libraries were prepared through three rounds of nested multiplex PCR following a slightly modified ARM-PCR procedure. Multiplex TRBV1-TRBV30 forward primers and a Cbeta reverse primer were used in the first two PCR rounds, each of which was run for approximately 10 cycles. Sample barcodes and Illumina adapters were added in a final 25-cycle PCR using Deep VentR polymerase. Amplicons of 200-500 bp were gel-purified with a QIAquick gel extraction kit before sequencing. The TCRbeta amplicons were sequenced with 250-bp paired-end reads on an Illumina HiSeq 2500. Turning to the authors' computational methods: Reads were quality-trimmed with Trimmomatic v0.33, and paired reads were merged with FLASH v1.2.11 to recover full CDR3 sequences. MiGEC v1.2.1b assigned V, D and J germline segments to the rearranged TCRbeta sequences. Clonotype statistics and Shannon-Wiener diversity indices were computed with VDJtools v1.0.0. To cut down on sampling bias, every analysis after diversity analysis relied on just the 250 most abundant clonotypes from each sample. TCRdb handled the public reads itself, with Q25 trimming in fastp and clone calling in MiXCR, and kept productive beta chains. Merged by CDR3 protein, the rows form single entries marked with the most common genes and DNA. TCRdb assigned the V and J calls; the authors' analysis was not used. Counted in this sample were 300,000 to 400,000 distinct CDR3 sequences; 65% of them appeared once. The ten largest clones take up more than 8.5% of the sample.

RNA from unsorted whole blood was extracted with TRIzol reagent, and germline DNA was obtained with the DNeasy Blood & Tissue kit. At the time of sampling, the patients had chronic HBV infection and had not received any treatment. Approximately 3.9 milliliters of peripheral blood were collected into K2EDTA tubes before surgery. The receptor was derived from a man aged 40-55 years with primary liver carcinoma and hepatitis B virus infection. The sample was peripheral blood. The chain was built from TRBV28 and TRBJ2-5; 12 central nucleotides agree with TRBD2. The DNA reads as follows: TGTGCCAGCCGGACTAGCGGGACGATCCAGTACTTC. Its protein is CASRTSGTIQYF.